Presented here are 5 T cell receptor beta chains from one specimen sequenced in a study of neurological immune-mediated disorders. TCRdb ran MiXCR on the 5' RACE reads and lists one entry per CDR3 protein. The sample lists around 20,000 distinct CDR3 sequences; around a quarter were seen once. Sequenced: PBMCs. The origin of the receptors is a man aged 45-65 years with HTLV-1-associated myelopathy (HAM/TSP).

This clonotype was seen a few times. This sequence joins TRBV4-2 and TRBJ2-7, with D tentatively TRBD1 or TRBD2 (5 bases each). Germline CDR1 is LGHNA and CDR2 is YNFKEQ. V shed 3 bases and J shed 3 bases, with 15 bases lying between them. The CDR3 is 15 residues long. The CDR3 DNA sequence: TGTGCCAGCAGCCAGGACTTGGGACCCTTCTACGAGCAGTACTTC. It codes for CASSQDLGPFYEQYF.

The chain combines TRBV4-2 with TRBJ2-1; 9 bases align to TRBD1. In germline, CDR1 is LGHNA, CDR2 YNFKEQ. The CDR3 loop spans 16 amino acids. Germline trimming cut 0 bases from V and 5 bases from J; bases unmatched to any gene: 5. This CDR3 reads CASSQEGTGINNEQFF. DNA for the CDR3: TGTGCCAGCAGCCAAGAGGGGACAGGGATCAACAATGAGCAGTTCTTC.

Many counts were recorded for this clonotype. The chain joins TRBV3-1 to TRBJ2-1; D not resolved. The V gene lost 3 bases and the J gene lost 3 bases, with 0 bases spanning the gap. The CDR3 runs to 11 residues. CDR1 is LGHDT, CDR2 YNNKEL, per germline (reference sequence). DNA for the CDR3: TGTGCCAGCAGCCACTACAATGAGCAGTTCTTC. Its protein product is CASSHYNEQFF.

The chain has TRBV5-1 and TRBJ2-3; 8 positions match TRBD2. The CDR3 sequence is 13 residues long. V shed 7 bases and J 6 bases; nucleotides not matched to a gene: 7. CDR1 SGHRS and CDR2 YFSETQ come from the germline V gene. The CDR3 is CASGPGGADTQYF. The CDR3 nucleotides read TGCGCCAGCGGTCCGGGAGGGGCCGATACGCAGTATTTT. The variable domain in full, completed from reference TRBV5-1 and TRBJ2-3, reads KAGVTQTPRYLIKTRGQQVTLSCSPISGHRSVSWYQQTPGQGLQFLFEYFSETQRNKGNFPGRFSGRQFSNSRSEMNVSTLELGDSALYLCASGPGGADTQYFGPGTRLTVL.

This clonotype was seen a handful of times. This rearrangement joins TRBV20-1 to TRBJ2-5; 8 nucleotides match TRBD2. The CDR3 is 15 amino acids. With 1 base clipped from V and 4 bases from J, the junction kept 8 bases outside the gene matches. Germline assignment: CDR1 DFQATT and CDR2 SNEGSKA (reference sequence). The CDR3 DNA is TGCAGTGCTAGAGCTGTCGGGAGGGTAAGAGAGACCCAGTACTTC. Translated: CSARAVGRVRETQYF.